Listed below are T cell receptor beta chains from one sample, sequenced in a study of vaccination effects on CD4 cells after COVID-19. Generated by immunoSEQ multiplex PCR, the TCRdb table keeps only in-frame clones and is missing some. Of around 63,000 clones in the sample, roughly 76% are singletons; the top ten hold about 4%. These TCRs are of unknown antigen specificity. Here the sequenced sample was CD4+ T cells from PBMCs cultured with HCoV-OC43 spike peptides, taken before COVID-19 vaccination. Receptors were obtained from a human donor who received a COVID-19 vaccine. Both conserved end residues are part of each CDR3. D genes are given only for firm matches. Only part of the rows carry a size: once, few, many, or a class if the clone is expanded.

J gene,D gene,V gene,clone size,CDR3 DNA,CDR3 protein
TRBJ1-1,.,TRBV12-5,.,TGTGCTAGTGGGGAGTCCCGGGGTGAAGCTTTCTTT,CASGESRGEAFF
TRBJ2-2,.,TRBV21-1,.,TGTGCCAGCAGCAAAGCGCTTTTTGGGCAGGGGCGTACCACCGGGGAGCTGTTTTTT,CASSKALFGQGRTTGELFF
TRBJ1-2,TRBD1,TRBV20-1,.,TGCAGTGCTAGTGGACAGGGGGGCTATGGCTACACCTTC,CSASGQGGYGYTF
TRBJ2-4,.,TRBV20-1,few,TGCAGTGCTATTTTCCGGAACATTCAGTACTTC,CSAIFRNIQYF
TRBJ2-5,.,TRBV19,.,TGTGCCAGTACCGACAGTTTACAAGAGACCCAGTACTTC,CASTDSLQETQYF
TRBJ1-1,.,TRBV4-1,.,TGCGCCAGCAGCCAAGATTTACTTTCCCGGGGCACTGAAGCTTTCTTT,CASSQDLLSRGTEAFF
TRBJ1-3,.,TRBV3-1/TRBV3-2,.,TGTGCCAGCAGCCAATTTGGGAGCTCTGGAAACACCATATATTTT,CASSQFGSSGNTIYF
TRBJ2-5,TRBD2,TRBV5-1,.,TGCGCCAGCACTCTACGGGGGGGCTACCAAGAGACCCAGTACTTC,CASTLRGGYQETQYF
TRBJ1-4,.,TRBV5-1,few,TGCGCCAGCAGCTTGGGGGGCCTAAACCATAATGAAAAACTGTTTTTT,CASSLGGLNHNEKLFF
TRBJ2-1,.,TRBV4-1,.,TGCGCCAGCAGCCCCCCCCTAGGTGGGGGCGAGTTCTTC,CASSPPLGGGEFF
TRBJ1-5,.,TRBV5-1,few,TGCGCCAGCAGCCCAGTTGGAGGATCCGCTCAGCCCCAGCATTTT,CASSPVGGSAQPQHF
TRBJ1-3,TRBD1,TRBV30,.,TGTGCCTGGAGGGCACAGGGGGAAAACACCATATATTTT,CAWRAQGENTIYF
TRBJ1-2,TRBD1,TRBV5-1,few,TGCGCCAGCAGCCACCCGGACAGGCCCTATGGCTACACCTTC,CASSHPDRPYGYTF
TRBJ1-1,.,TRBV14,.,TGTGCCAGCAGCCAAGACCGGGGGGCGGGCGCTTTCTTT,CASSQDRGAGAFF
TRBJ2-5,TRBD2,TRBV5-1,.,TGCGCCAGCAGCTTGGGGCTAGCGGGGCACCAAGAGACCCAGTACTTC,CASSLGLAGHQETQYF
TRBJ2-3,.,TRBV24-1,.,TGTGCCACCAGTGATGCCTATCCACAACCCCCCCTTACAGATACGCAGTATTTT,CATSDAYPQPPLTDTQYF
TRBJ2-4,.,TRBV6-1,.,TGTGCCAGCAGTGACGCGGTACCCAAAAACATTCAGTACTTC,CASSDAVPKNIQYF
TRBJ1-6,TRBD1,TRBV24-1,.,TGTGCCACCAGTGATCACCCTTGGGGACAGGGGGTTTATTCACCCCTCCACTTT,CATSDHPWGQGVYSPLHF
TRBJ2-5,.,TRBV10-3,.,TGTGCCATCAGTGAGGGACTATCACCAGGGGATGAGACCCAGTACTTC,CAISEGLSPGDETQYF
TRBJ2-5,TRBD1,TRBV5-1,.,TGCGCCAGCAGCCTTTTTGCCGGACAGGCTCAAGAGACCCAGTACTTC,CASSLFAGQAQETQYF
TRBJ2-3,.,TRBV5-4,.,TGTGCCAGCAGCTTGAAAAGCACAGATACGCAGTATTTT,CASSLKSTDTQYF
TRBJ2-5,TRBD2,TRBV7-2,.,TGTGCCAGCAGCTGGACTAGCGGGGGGCCGAGTTATGAGACCCAGTACTTC,CASSWTSGGPSYETQYF
TRBJ1-3,.,TRBV9,.,TGTGCCAGCAGCGTAGAGGGCCTCGGAAACACCATATATTTT,CASSVEGLGNTIYF
TRBJ2-5,TRBD1,TRBV5-4,.,TGTGCCAGCAGCTCACCTGGACAGGGCCAAGAGACCCAGTACTTC,CASSSPGQGQETQYF
TRBJ2-3,.,TRBV20-1,.,TGCAGTGCTAGTCCCCCCCCGGACACAGATACGCAGTATTTT,CSASPPPDTDTQYF
TRBJ2-3,TRBD2,TRBV3-1/TRBV3-2,.,TGTGCCAGCAGCCAAGATCGTCTAGCGGGGGTTTCAGATACGCAGTATTTT,CASSQDRLAGVSDTQYF
TRBJ2-2,.,TRBV3-1/TRBV3-2,.,TGTGCCAGCAGCCAAGCCGGGGACAGCGGGGACACCGGGGAGCTGTTTTTT,CASSQAGDSGDTGELFF
TRBJ1-1,.,TRBV11-2,.,TGTGCCAGCAGCTTACGGGGCCCAGCTCCGAACACTGAAGCTTTCTTT,CASSLRGPAPNTEAFF
TRBJ1-1,.,TRBV3-1/TRBV3-2,.,TGTGCCAGCAGCCAAGAAGGCCGAGAAGCTTTCTTT,CASSQEGREAFF
TRBJ1-4,TRBD1,TRBV5-6,.,TGTGCCAGCAGCGCGCGGACAGGGGGAGGTGAAAAACTGTTTTTT,CASSARTGGGEKLFF